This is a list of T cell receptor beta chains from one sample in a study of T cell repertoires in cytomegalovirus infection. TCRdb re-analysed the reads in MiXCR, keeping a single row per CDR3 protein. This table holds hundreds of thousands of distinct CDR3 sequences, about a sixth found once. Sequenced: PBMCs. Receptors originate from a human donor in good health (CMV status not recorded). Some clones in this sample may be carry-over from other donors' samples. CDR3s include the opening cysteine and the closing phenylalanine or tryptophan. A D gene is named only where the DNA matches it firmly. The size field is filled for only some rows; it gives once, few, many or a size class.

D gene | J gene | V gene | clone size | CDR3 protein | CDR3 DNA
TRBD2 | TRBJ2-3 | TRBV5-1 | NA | CASSLVPRGGTTDTQYF | TGCGCCAGCAGCTTGGTACCTCGCGGGGGGACCACAGATACGCAGTATTTT
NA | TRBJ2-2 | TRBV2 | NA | CASSGQVKAGELFF | TGTGCCAGCAGTGGGCAGGTTAAGGCCGGGGAGCTGTTTTTT
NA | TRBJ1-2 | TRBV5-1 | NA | CASSSGQKYGYTF | TGCGCCAGCAGCTCTGGACAGAAATATGGCTACACCTTC
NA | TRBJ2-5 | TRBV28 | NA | CASSSNGRAPQETQYF | TGTGCCAGCAGTTCGAATGGCCGTGCCCCCCAAGAGACCCAGTACTTC
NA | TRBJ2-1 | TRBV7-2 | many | CASSLVTGHEQFF | TGTGCCAGCAGCTTAGTTACAGGGCACGAGCAGTTCTTC
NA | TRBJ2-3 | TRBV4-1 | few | CASSQGGNGDTQYF | TGCGCCAGCAGCCAAGGGGGTAATGGAGATACGCAGTATTTT
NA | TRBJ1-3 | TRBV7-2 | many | CASSIVAGNTIYF | TGTGCCAGCAGCATAGTGGCCGGAAACACCATATATTTT
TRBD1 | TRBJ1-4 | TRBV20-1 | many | CSARDYRGVTNEKLFF | TGCAGTGCTAGAGATTACAGGGGCGTAACTAATGAAAAACTGTTTTTT
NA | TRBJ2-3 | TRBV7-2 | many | CASRRVATDTQYF | TGTGCCAGCAGAAGGGTAGCGACAGATACGCAGTATTTT
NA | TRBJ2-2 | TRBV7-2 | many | CASSPDAGGELFF | TGTGCCAGCAGCCCGGACGCTGGAGGGGAGCTGTTTTTT
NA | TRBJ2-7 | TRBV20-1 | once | CSASGQLGASYEQYF | TGCAGTGCTTCAGGGCAACTCGGGGCTTCCTACGAGCAGTACTTC
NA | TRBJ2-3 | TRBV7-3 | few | CASSLADSADTQYF | TGTGCCAGCAGCTTAGCTGACAGCGCGGATACGCAGTATTTT
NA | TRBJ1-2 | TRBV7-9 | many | CASSLGHEYNYGYTF | TGTGCCAGCAGCTTAGGACACGAGTATAACTATGGCTACACCTTC
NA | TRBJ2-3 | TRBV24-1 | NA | CATSDPGSSTDTQYF | TGTGCCACCAGTGATCCCGGAAGTAGCACAGATACGCAGTATTTT
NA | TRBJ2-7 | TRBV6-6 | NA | CASSYSVGEQYF | TGTGCCAGCAGTTACTCAGTTGGCGAGCAGTACTTC
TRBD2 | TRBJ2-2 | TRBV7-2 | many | CASRSGGQTGELFF | TGTGCCAGCAGGAGCGGGGGCCAGACCGGGGAGCTGTTTTTT
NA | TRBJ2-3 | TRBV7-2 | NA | CASSSRLANTDTQYF | TGTGCCAGCAGCTCCCGGCTAGCGAACACAGATACGCAGTATTTT
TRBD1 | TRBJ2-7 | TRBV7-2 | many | CASSEDRDEQYF | TGTGCCAGCAGCGAGGACAGGGACGAGCAGTACTTC
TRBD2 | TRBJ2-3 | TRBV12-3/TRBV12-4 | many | CASRDYQSTDTQYF | TGTGCCAGCCGGGACTACCAAAGCACAGATACGCAGTATTTT
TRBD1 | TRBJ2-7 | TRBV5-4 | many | CASSGTGGYEQYF | TGTGCCAGCAGCGGGACAGGGGGCTACGAGCAGTACTTC
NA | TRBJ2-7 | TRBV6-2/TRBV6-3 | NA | CASSSHRSSYEQYF | TGTGCCAGCAGTTCCCACAGGAGCTCCTACGAGCAGTACTTC
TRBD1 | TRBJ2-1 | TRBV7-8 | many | CASSPDRDNEQFF | TGTGCCAGCAGCCCGGACAGGGACAATGAGCAGTTCTTC
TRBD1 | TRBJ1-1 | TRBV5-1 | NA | CASSPNPDRGTEAFF | TGCGCCAGCAGCCCCAACCCGGACAGGGGAACTGAAGCTTTCTTT
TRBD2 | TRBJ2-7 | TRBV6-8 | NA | CASSYSLAGGTYEQYF | TGTGCCAGCAGTTACTCTCTAGCGGGGGGAACCTACGAGCAGTACTTC
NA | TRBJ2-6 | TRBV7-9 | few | CASSPATNVLTF | TGTGCCAGCAGCCCCGCTACCAACGTCCTGACTTTC